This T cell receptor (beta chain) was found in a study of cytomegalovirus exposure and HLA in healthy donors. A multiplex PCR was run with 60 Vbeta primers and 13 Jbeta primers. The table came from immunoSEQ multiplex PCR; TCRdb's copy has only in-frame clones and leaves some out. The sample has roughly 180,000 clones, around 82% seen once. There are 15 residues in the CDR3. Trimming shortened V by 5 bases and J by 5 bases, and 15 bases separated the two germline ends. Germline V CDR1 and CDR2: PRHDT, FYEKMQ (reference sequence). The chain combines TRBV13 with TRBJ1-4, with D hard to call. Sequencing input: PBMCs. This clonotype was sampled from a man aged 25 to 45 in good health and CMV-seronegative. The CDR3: CASSPTRTGNEKLFF. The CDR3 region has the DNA TGTGCCAGCAGCCCTACCCGGACGGGAAATGAAAAACTGTTTTTT.